This TCR beta chain comes out of a study of CD8 T cells in ankylosing spondylitis. The authors made TCR beta libraries by quantitative 5'-RACE with molecular barcodes. From the 5' RACE reads, TCRdb called clonotypes with MiXCR, one entry per CDR3 protein. The table includes roughly 490,000 distinct CDR3 sequences, about 5.4% detected once. Many counts were recorded for this clonotype. Antigen unknown. Findings and caveats of the study: Blood of patients with ankylosing spondylitis appeared to be characterized by a TCR beta motif of seven or eight highly homologous variants.

V lost 6 bases, J lost 1 base, and 2 bases stayed unmatched. CDR1 and CDR2 (germline): SNHLY, FYNNEI. CDR3 length equals 13 residues. This TCR was sampled from a male donor with ankylosing spondylitis. Material for sequencing was blood, either unsorted or a sorted T cell fraction (not recorded which). The rearrangement uses TRBV2 and TRBJ2-7, with TRBD1 matching 8 bases. CDR3 protein: CASSRDRSYEQYF. The DNA of the CDR3 is TGTGCCAGCAGCCGGGACAGGTCCTACGAGCAGTACTTC. Full variable domain (remainder filled in from reference TRBV2 and TRBJ2-7): EPEVTQTPSHQVTQMGQEVILRCVPISNHLYFYWYRQILGQKVEFLVSFYNNEISEKSEIFDDQFSVERPDGSNFTLKIRSTKLEDSAMYFCASSRDRSYEQYFGPGTRLTVT.